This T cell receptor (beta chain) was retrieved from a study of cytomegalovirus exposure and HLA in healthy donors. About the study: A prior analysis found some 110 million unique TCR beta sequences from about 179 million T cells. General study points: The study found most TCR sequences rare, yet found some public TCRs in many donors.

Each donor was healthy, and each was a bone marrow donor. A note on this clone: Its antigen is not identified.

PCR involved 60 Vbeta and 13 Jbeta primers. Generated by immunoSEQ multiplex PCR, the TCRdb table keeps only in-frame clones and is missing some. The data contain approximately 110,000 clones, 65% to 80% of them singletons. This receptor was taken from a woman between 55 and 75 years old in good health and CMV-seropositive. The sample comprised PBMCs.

For the CDR3, the DNA is TGCGCCAGCAGCTCGGACAGGGAGGCTTTCTTT. It yields the protein CASSSDREAFF. This rearrangement joins TRBV5-1 to TRBJ1-1; 8 bases line up with TRBD1. CDR1 SGHRS and CDR2 YFSETQ come from the germline V gene. V lost 3 bases, J lost 11 bases, and 3 bases stayed unmatched. This CDR3 has 11 residues.